These 18 T cell receptor beta chains were sequenced from one sample in a study of cytomegalovirus exposure and HLA in healthy donors. A multiplex PCR was run with 60 Vbeta primers and 13 Jbeta primers. Sequencing used immunoSEQ multiplex PCR; TCRdb keeps in-frame clones, though not all of them. This table holds around 110,000 clones, around 70% found once. Input material: PBMCs. These receptors originate from a woman younger than 30 in good health and CMV-seronegative.

CDR3 residues: CACGAGYEQYF. The CDR3 region has the DNA TGTGCCTGCGGTGCGGGCTACGAGCAGTACTTC. The chain combines TRBV30 with TRBJ2-7, with D possibly TRBD2 on 5 matching bases. CDR3 length equals 11 residues. CDR1 is GTSNPN, CDR2 SVGIG, per germline (reference sequence). The V end was cut by 6 bases, the J end by 3 bases, with 9 bases between.

This rearrangement joins TRBV4-1 to TRBJ2-5; 10 bases map to TRBD1. Germline V gene lookup returns CDR1 MGHRA and CDR2 YSYEKL. CDR3 length: 16 residues. J was trimmed by 5 bases and V by 4 bases; bases with no gene match: 10. CDR3 sequence reads: CASSLYRTGGLETQYF. The DNA for the CDR3 is TGCGCCAGCAGCCTATACAGGACAGGGGGTTTGGAGACCCAGTACTTC.

The rearrangement uses TRBV2 and TRBJ2-1; D uncertain. Germline V CDR1 and CDR2: SNHLY, FYNNEI. V shed 3 bases and J shed 4 bases, with 7 bases lying between them. CDR3 length: 13 amino acids. The CDR3 nucleotides read TGTGCCAGCAGTGAGTTACAGTACAATGAGCAGTTCTTC. This codes for CASSELQYNEQFF.

This chain joins TRBV2 and TRBJ2-5; the match to TRBD2 covers 7 bases. The CDR3 is 14 amino acids. Germline values: CDR1 SNHLY, CDR2 FYNNEI. Losses at the gene ends were 8 bases for V and 6 bases for J; bases not matched to a gene: 12. The CDR3 nucleotides are TGTGCCAGCGGTCGGGGGGAAGGGCAAAAGACCCAGTACTTC. Protein product: CASGRGEGQKTQYF.

The rearrangement joins TRBV6-1 to TRBJ2-2; D gene uncertain. The CDR3 covers 13 residues. V was cut by 4 bases and J by 6 bases, with 9 bases left in between. Germline loops: CDR1 MNHNS, CDR2 SASEGT. The CDR3 DNA sequence: TGTGCCAGCAGTGGCCTGAGTCCCGGGGAGCTGTTTTTT. The encoded protein is CASSGLSPGELFF.

For the CDR3, the DNA is TGTGCCAGCAGGGGAACTAGCGGGGGTGTGGATGAGCAGTTCTTC. This translates into CASRGTSGGVDEQFF. The chain carries TRBV6-1 and TRBJ2-1; 11 bases match TRBD2. CDR1 and CDR2 (germline): MNHNS, SASEGT. V was clipped by 6 bases and J by 8 bases; unmatched bases: 9. This CDR3 region has 15 residues.

This clone was counted a few times. A read error is likely, as this CDR3 ends without the conserved phenylalanine or tryptophan. J is TRBJ1-1 and V is TRBV5-1; tentatively, D is TRBD1 (5 bases). V was clipped by 2 bases and J by 0 bases, with 8 bases between them. CDR1 is SGHRS, CDR2 YFSETQ, per germline. This CDR3 is built from 14 residues. The CDR3 here is CASSLGVVNTEAFV. The CDR3 bases are TGCGCCAGCAGCTTAGGGGTGGTGAACACTGAAGCTTTCGTT.

The chain joins TRBV30 to TRBJ2-7; tentatively, D is TRBD2 (6 bases). Looked up from germline, CDR1 is GTSNPN and CDR2 is SVGIG (reference sequence). Trimming removed 5 bases from V and 2 bases from J, with 13 bases in between. This CDR3 has 13 residues. The CDR3 nucleotides read TGTGCCTGGGCCAGGAGGGGAGCCTACGAGCAGTACTTC. Amino acid sequence: CAWARRGAYEQYF. Combining the CDR3 with reference TRBV30 and TRBJ2-7 gives the whole variable domain SQTIHQWPATLVQPVGSPLSLECTVEGTSNPNLYWYRQAAGRGLQLLFYSVGIGQISSEVPQNLSASRPQDRQFILSSKKLLLSDSGFYLCAWARRGAYEQYFGPGTRLTVT.

There are a few counts of this clone. The J gene is TRBJ2-3, the V gene TRBV5-1, with TRBD1 as a possible D gene (6 bases). The CDR3 contains 14 residues. The germline gives CDR1 SGHRS, CDR2 YFSETQ. V was clipped by 5 bases and J by 5 bases, with 15 bases between them. The CDR3 sequence is CASSFRDKEDTQYF. In DNA, the CDR3 is TGCGCCAGCAGTTTCCGGGACAAGGAAGATACGCAGTATTTT.

The rearrangement links TRBV30 to TRBJ2-1; 8 bases are shared with TRBD2. From germline, CDR1 is GTSNPN and CDR2 SVGIG (reference sequence). CDR3 length: 15 residues. V lost 0 bases to trimming and J lost 4 bases; unmatched junction nucleotides: 5. This chain's CDR3 is CAWSVRGGTYNEQFF. The CDR3 DNA reads as TGTGCCTGGAGTGTACGCGGGGGGACATACAATGAGCAGTTCTTC.

This chain links TRBV11-2 with TRBJ1-4, with 10 bases fitting TRBD1. With V trimmed by 8 bases and J by 7 bases, 7 bases remained unmatched. The germline V gene encodes CDR1 SGHAT and CDR2 FQNNGV. The CDR3 consists of 14 residues. The CDR3 bases are TGTGCCAGCTGGCCGGGGACAGGGGTTGAAAAACTGTTTTTT. This encodes CASWPGTGVEKLFF. The full variable domain, rest sourced from reference TRBV11-2 and TRBJ1-4, is EAGVAQSPRYKIIEKRQSVAFWCNPISGHATLYWYQQILGQGPKLLIQFQNNGVVDDSQLPKDRFSAERLKGVDSTLKIQPAKLEDSAVYLCASWPGTGVEKLFFGSGTQLSVL.

The V call is TRBV2, the J call TRBJ2-5; 9 nucleotides line up with TRBD1. Germline CDR1 and CDR2: SNHLY and FYNNEI. J lost 2 bases, V lost 5 bases, and 6 bases had no gene match. The CDR3 is 15 residues long. CDR3 DNA sequence: TGTGCCAGCAGTCTAAAGACAGGGGGGCAAGAGACCCAGTACTTC. Translated, it gives CASSLKTGGQETQYF.

The genes are TRBV10-3 and TRBJ1-2, with D possibly TRBD1 on 5 matching bases. CDR3 length: 14 amino acids. The V gene lost 5 bases and the J gene lost 1 base, with 11 bases spanning the gap. Germline-derived CDR1 and CDR2 are ENHRY and SYGVKD. Here the CDR3 reads CAISKTDLNYGYTF. The CDR3 DNA is TGTGCCATCAGTAAGACAGACCTTAACTATGGCTACACCTTC.

This chain links TRBV15 with TRBJ2-7; a weak D match, TRBD1 (6 bases). CDR3 length equals 21 residues. The ends were cut back, 0 bases at V and 1 base at J, with 28 bases in the middle. The germline V gene encodes CDR1 LNHNV and CDR2 YYDKDF (reference sequence). CDR3 in DNA: TGTGCCACCAGCAGAGATAACGGGGCGTGGGACACCACCCTAGGGTCCTACGAGCAGTACTTC. The encoded protein is CATSRDNGAWDTTLGSYEQYF.

The chain recombines TRBV5-6 with TRBJ1-2, with unresolved D. V was clipped by 0 bases and J by 5 bases, with 17 bases between them. This CDR3 has 16 residues. The germline gives CDR1 SGHDT, CDR2 YYEEEE. CDR3 loop: CASSLVRGGIGYGYTF. CDR3 nucleotide sequence: TGTGCCAGCAGCTTGGTGCGGGGTGGAATAGGATATGGCTACACCTTC.

Written as DNA, the CDR3 is TGTGCCAGTAGTCCACAGGGGTCGATGGGGGCTTTCTTT. Amino acids: CASSPQGSMGAFF. The rearrangement links TRBV19 to TRBJ1-1; 7 bases match TRBD1. The CDR3 covers 13 residues. Germline V gene data show CDR1 as LNHDA and CDR2 as SQIVND (reference sequence). Losses at the gene ends were 5 bases for V and 11 bases for J; bases not matched to a gene: 11. Using reference TRBV19 and TRBJ1-1 for the parts outside the CDR3, the full variable domain is DGGITQSPKYLFRKEGQNVTLSCEQNLNHDAMYWYRQDPGQGLRLIYYSQIVNDFQKGDIAEGYSVSREKKESFPLTVTSAQKNPTAFYLCASSPQGSMGAFFGQGTRLTVV.

The chain links TRBV2 to TRBJ2-7, with a possible D match to TRBD1 (5 bases). Germline loops: CDR1 SNHLY, CDR2 FYNNEI. The CDR3 is 13 residues long. The V end lost 3 bases, the J end lost 5 bases, and 11 bases lay between the germline ends. The CDR3 bases are TGTGCCAGCAGTGACGCAGGGCCGGACGAGCAGTACTTC. Its translation is CASSDAGPDEQYF.

This clone was counted between two and nine times. This chain uses TRBV19 with TRBJ2-2, with 7 bases lining up with TRBD1. This CDR3 has 15 amino acids. Germline V CDR1 and CDR2: LNHDA, SQIVND (reference sequence). V lost 3 bases and J lost 7; bases outside the gene matches: 8. CDR3 nucleotide sequence: TGTGCCAGTAGTATCGGCCACAGGGGAATCGGGGAGCTGTTTTTT. As protein: CASSIGHRGIGELFF.